This T cell receptor (beta chain) is from a study of regulatory T cells in long-lasting Graves disease. The CDR3 totals 15 residues. Germline loops: CDR1 SGHTA, CDR2 FQGNSA. V lost 2 bases, J lost 3 bases, and 11 bases lay in between. With iRepertoire HTBI primers and Arm-PCR of CDR3 regions, TCR beta libraries were built. TCRdb passed the multiplex PCR reads through MiXCR, listing each CDR3 protein once. This sample carries 680,000 or so distinct CDR3 sequences, approximately 15% of them seen once, and the ten largest clones take about 17%. As to time point: newly diagnosed GD, antithyroid drugs for less than 3 months. TCR sequences were obtained from RNA taken from PBMCs. The same sample was also used in a study of T cells in Graves' hyperthyroidism and ophthalmopathy.

The receptor's source is a woman in her twenties or thirties with Graves disease. Sequencing used peripheral blood mononuclear cells (PBMCs), obtained at new diagnosis, from a patient treated with antithyroid drugs. J is TRBJ2-1 and V is TRBV7-2; D uncertain. CDR3 bases: TGTGCCAGCAGCTTATATATCGAAGTCTACAATGAGCAGTTCTTC. It translates to CASSLYIEVYNEQFF.